The 16 T cell receptor beta chains listed next were all sequenced from one sample in a study of control samples from healthy donors and cancer patients. Only in-frame clones appear in the TCRdb table, and some are missing; sequencing was by immunoSEQ multiplex PCR. Altogether about 220,000 clones are present, roughly 94% being singletons, with the ten largest covering roughly 1.6%. Material for sequencing was blood. The receptors derive from a man between 50 and 59 years old in good health.

The chain recombines TRBV3-1 (or the pseudogene TRBV3-2) with TRBJ2-2, with D unclear. Trimming left V 5 bases short and J 2 bases short, with 6 bases between. Per the germline V gene, CDR1 is LGHDT and CDR2 is YNNKEL (reference sequence). The CDR3 loop spans 13 amino acids. DNA for the CDR3: TGTGCCAGCAGCGTCGGCAACACCGGGGAGCTGTTTTTT. Translating it yields CASSVGNTGELFF.

This clone was seen more than once but under ten times. V is TRBV5-5 and J is TRBJ2-3, with 8 positions matching TRBD1. Germline loops: CDR1 SGHKS, CDR2 YYEKEE (reference sequence). Trimming cost V 2 bases and J 6 bases; bases outside gene matches: 8. The CDR3 totals 15 residues. The DNA for the CDR3 is TGTGCCAGCAGCTTAGTCAGGACAGGGACTGATACGCAGTATTTT. It translates to CASSLVRTGTDTQYF.

This sequence joins TRBV6-2 or TRBV6-3 and TRBJ1-4; TRBD1 aligns across 7 bases. This CDR3 comprises 14 residues. Trimming removed 6 bases from V and 7 bases from J; junction bases left unmatched: 8. Germline assignment: CDR1 MNHEY and CDR2 SVGEGT. CDR3 in amino acids: CASSRAGGGEKLFF. CDR3 DNA sequence: TGTGCCAGCAGCCGCGCAGGGGGTGGTGAAAAACTGTTTTTT.

The chain is built from TRBV19 and TRBJ1-4; D call uncertain. This CDR3 has 15 amino acids. Deletions cut 3 bases from V and 0 bases from J, with 8 bases between. Per germline, CDR1 LNHDA and CDR2 SQIVND (reference sequence). For the CDR3, the DNA is TGTGCCAGTAGTATGGGCATTGCAACTAATGAAAAACTGTTTTTT. It codes for CASSMGIATNEKLFF.

The chain carries TRBV19 and TRBJ1-5, with a tentative D call TRBD1 (5 bases). V shed 0 bases and J shed 5 bases, with 20 bases lying between them. The CDR3 totals 18 residues. Germline loops: CDR1 LNHDA, CDR2 SQIVND (reference sequence). The DNA of the CDR3 is TGTGCCAGTAGTATAGACCGACAAAAGGGGATACTCGATCAGCCCCAGCATTTT. Translating it yields CASSIDRQKGILDQPQHF. The full variable domain, completed using reference TRBV19 and TRBJ1-5, is DGGITQSPKYLFRKEGQNVTLSCEQNLNHDAMYWYRQDPGQGLRLIYYSQIVNDFQKGDIAEGYSVSREKKESFPLTVTSAQKNPTAFYLCASSIDRQKGILDQPQHFGDGTRLSIL.

The CDR3 DNA reads TGTGCCAGCAGTCGACAGGGGGGAAATAATTCACCCCTCCACTTT. Its protein is CASSRQGGNNSPLHF. The chain employs TRBV6-5 and TRBJ1-6, with 9 bases identical to TRBD1. In germline, CDR1 is MNHEY, CDR2 SVGAGI. This CDR3 has 15 amino acids. The V and J ends lost 5 bases and 5 bases, in that order; junction bases with no gene match: 4.

A word on this clone: Other DNA sequences in the sample encode the same CDR3. The V and J genes are TRBV6-5 and TRBJ1-1, with 7 bases lining up with TRBD1. Germline V CDR1 and CDR2: MNHEY, SVGAGI. V shed 2 bases, J shed 5 bases, and the junction held 2 bases outside the gene matches. The CDR3 is 13 amino acids. The CDR3 sequence: CASSYNRGTEAFF. CDR3 in DNA: TGTGCCAGCAGTTACAACAGGGGTACTGAAGCTTTCTTT.

This sequence joins TRBV19 and TRBJ2-3, with D maybe TRBD2 (6 bases). Germline values: CDR1 LNHDA, CDR2 SQIVND (reference sequence). Trimming shortened V by 3 bases and J by 1 base, and 17 bases separated the two germline ends. The CDR3 is 17 amino acids. For the CDR3, the DNA is TGTGCCAGTAGTATCGCCTACTCAGGCGGGGGCACAGATACGCAGTATTTT. This sequence encodes CASSIAYSGGGTDTQYF.

The chain recombines TRBV5-1 with TRBJ2-5, with 10 bases identical to TRBD1. The CDR3 covers 15 residues. V lost 3 bases, J lost 5 bases, and 7 bases stayed unmatched. Germline CDR1 SGHRS, CDR2 YFSETQ. CDR3 sequence: CASSWGDRGSETQYF. In DNA, the CDR3 is TGCGCCAGCAGCTGGGGGGACAGGGGATCGGAGACCCAGTACTTC.

This chain links TRBV2 with TRBJ1-2; D is undetermined. The germline gives CDR1 SNHLY, CDR2 FYNNEI. V was shortened by 2 bases and J by 5 bases, with 15 bases between the two germline ends. CDR3 size: 15 residues. The CDR3: CASSEIGRSLYGYTF. In DNA form, the CDR3 reads TGTGCCAGCAGTGAAATTGGCAGATCTCTATATGGCTACACCTTC.

The J gene is TRBJ1-5, the V gene TRBV3-1 (or the pseudogene TRBV3-2); D call uncertain. V gave up 5 bases and J gave up 10 bases, with 15 bases separating them. This CDR3 is built from 13 residues. Germline V gene sequence: CDR1 LGHDT, CDR2 YNNKEL (reference sequence). CDR3 sequence: CASSSSDGQPQHF. CDR3 DNA sequence: TGTGCCAGCAGCTCCTCGGACGGTCAACCCCAGCATTTT.

The rearrangement uses TRBV19 and TRBJ1-5; D gene ambiguous. Germline V gene lookup returns CDR1 LNHDA and CDR2 SQIVND (reference sequence). Trimming removed 7 bases from V and 0 bases from J, with 7 bases in between. This CDR3 is built from 13 residues. The CDR3 nucleotides read TGTGCCAGTAATTTGGATAGCAATCAGCCCCAGCATTTT. As protein: CASNLDSNQPQHF.

This CDR3 reads CASRLPGTEQFF. For the CDR3, the DNA is TGTGCCAGCAGGCTACCCGGGACGGAGCAGTTCTTC. V usage is TRBV28 and J usage is TRBJ2-1; D could derive from TRBD1 or TRBD2 (5 bases each). Germline lookup yields CDR1 MDHEN and CDR2 SYDVKM. The CDR3 extends over 12 amino acids. Trimming shortened V by 6 bases and J by 10 bases, and 13 bases separated the two germline ends.

V is TRBV2 and J is TRBJ1-2; TRBD1 is a possible D gene (5 bases). Germline V lookup: CDR1 SNHLY, CDR2 FYNNEI. The V and J ends lost 2 bases and 8 bases respectively, with 21 bases between them. This CDR3 is built from 16 residues. The CDR3 sequence: CASSERELNRSEGYTF. In nucleotides, the CDR3 is TGTGCCAGCAGTGAAAGGGAATTAAACAGGTCGGAAGGCTACACCTTC.

The chain employs TRBV7-2 and TRBJ1-5, with D perhaps matching TRBD1 (6 bases). The germline V gene has CDR1 SGHTA and CDR2 FQGNSA. The V end was cut by 6 bases, the J end by 9 bases, with 15 bases between. The CDR3 consists of 13 residues. In DNA, the CDR3 is TGTGCCAGCAGTCGGACAGAAGTTCGGCCCCAGCATTTT. This gives the protein CASSRTEVRPQHF.

CDR3 sequence: CAWTAGAAGELFF. DNA for the CDR3: TGTGCCTGGACCGCTGGGGCCGCAGGGGAGCTGTTTTTT. This chain connects TRBV30 to TRBJ2-2; possibly TRBD1 for D (5 bases). Trimming took off 4 bases at V and 8 bases at J, with 14 bases between the two ends. This CDR3 contains 13 residues. CDR1 is GTSNPN, CDR2 SVGIG, per germline (reference sequence).